This T cell receptor beta chain is from a study of blood T cell repertoires in COVID-19. Trimming took 0 bases from V and 9 from J; bases not matched to a gene: 11. Germline CDR1 reads SNHLY; CDR2 reads FYNNEI. The CDR3 contains 16 residues. Sequencing was performed with immunoSEQ multiplex PCR; in TCRdb, only in-frame clones are kept and a portion is missing. The sample records roughly 100,000 clones, over 85% being singletons. The TCR sequence derives from a woman at least 80 years old in a cohort sampled during active COVID-19. The chain employs TRBV2 and TRBJ2-1, with 7 bases that match TRBD2. The sample was peripheral blood. The CDR3 DNA reads as TGTGCCAGCAGTGAAGCGCCACTAGCGCCCTTCGGTGAGCAGTTCTTC. It yields the protein CASSEAPLAPFGEQFF. Drawing the rest from reference TRBV2 and TRBJ2-1, the complete variable domain is EPEVTQTPSHQVTQMGQEVILRCVPISNHLYFYWYRQILGQKVEFLVSFYNNEISEKSEIFDDQFSVERPDGSNFTLKIRSTKLEDSAMYFCASSEAPLAPFGEQFFGPGTRLTVL.